This TCR beta chain was documented in a study of beta chain features in type 1 diabetes. General observations from the study: PCR might pick shorter templates more often, in the same way for patients and controls. In all four CD4+ subsets, TCRB CDR3 length was significantly, moderately reduced in type 1 diabetes. Sampled from patients, naive, central memory and Treg TCRB repertoires appeared more similar than those sampled from healthy donors.

Isolated RNA was reverse transcribed in full, so expressed TCRB transcripts were sequenced. This table comes from immunoSEQ multiplex PCR, and its TCRdb copy is limited to in-frame clones, with some not included. The data contain around 250,000 clones, 25% to 35% of them singletons. In this sample, this clone turned up a few times. Antigen: not known. Averaging roughly 100 mL, one heparinised blood draw was given by each donor. The sequence was obtained from a man aged 25-45 years in good health. The material sequenced was central memory CD4+ T cells from blood.

The CDR3 DNA follows: TGCAGCGTTTTTCCCGTGGAGGGGGCGCCCGGGGAGCTGTTTTTT. Protein product: CSVFPVEGAPGELFF. The rearrangement joins TRBV29-1 to TRBJ2-2; possibly TRBD1 for D (7 bases). Trimming removed 5 bases from V and 6 bases from J, with 19 bases in between. In germline, CDR1 is SQVTM, CDR2 ANQGSEA. There are 15 residues in the CDR3.